The 2 T cell receptor beta chains listed next were all sequenced from one sample in a study of response to subunit inactivated influenza vaccine. TCRdb called the RT-PCR reads again in MiXCR, with one record for every CDR3 protein. The data show 450,000 to 700,000 distinct CDR3 sequences, approximately 15% seen once. Specimen: PBMCs from blood, collected roughly 13 days after vaccination. These receptors came from a man between 45 and 60 years old who received an inactivated influenza vaccine.

This chain joins TRBV11-2 and TRBJ2-3; 16 bases are a match to TRBD2. The CDR3 totals 19 residues. Trimming took 5 bases from V and 5 from J; bases not matched to a gene: 13. In germline, CDR1 is SGHAT, CDR2 FQNNGV. The CDR3 here is CASSPRGLAGGIGEDTQYF. The CDR3 DNA is TGTGCCAGCAGCCCCCGGGGACTAGCGGGAGGGATAGGTGAAGATACGCAGTATTTT. Complete variable domain (other parts from reference TRBV11-2 and TRBJ2-3): EAGVAQSPRYKIIEKRQSVAFWCNPISGHATLYWYQQILGQGPKLLIQFQNNGVVDDSQLPKDRFSAERLKGVDSTLKIQPAKLEDSAVYLCASSPRGLAGGIGEDTQYFGPGTRLTVL.

The chain is built from TRBV12-3 or TRBV12-4 and TRBJ2-1; 7 positions match TRBD1. The CDR3 extends over 13 amino acids. Unmatched junction bases numbered 4, after V lost 3 bases and J lost 8 bases. The CDR3 loop is CASSFTQGDEQFF. DNA for the CDR3: TGTGCCAGCAGTTTTACTCAGGGGGATGAGCAGTTCTTC.